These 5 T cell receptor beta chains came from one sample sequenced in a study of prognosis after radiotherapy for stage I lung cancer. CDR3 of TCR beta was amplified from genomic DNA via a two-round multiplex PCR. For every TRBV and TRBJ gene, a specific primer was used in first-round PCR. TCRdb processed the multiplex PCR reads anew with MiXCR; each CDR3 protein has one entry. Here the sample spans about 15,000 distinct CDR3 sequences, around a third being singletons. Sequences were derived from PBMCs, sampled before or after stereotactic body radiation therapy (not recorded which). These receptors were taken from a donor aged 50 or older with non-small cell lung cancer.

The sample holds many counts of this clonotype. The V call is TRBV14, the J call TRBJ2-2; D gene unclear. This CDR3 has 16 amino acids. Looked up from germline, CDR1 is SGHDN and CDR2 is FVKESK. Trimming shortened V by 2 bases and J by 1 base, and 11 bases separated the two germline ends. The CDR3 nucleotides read TGTGCCAGCAGCCAATTCGCAGCCAGGAACACCGGGGAGCTGTTTTTT. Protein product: CASSQFAARNTGELFF. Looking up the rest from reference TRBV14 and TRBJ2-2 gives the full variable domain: EAGVTQFPSHSVIEKGQTVTLRCDPISGHDNLYWYRRVMGKEIKFLLHFVKESKQDESGMPNNRFLAERTGGTYSTLKVQPAELEDSGVYFCASSQFAARNTGELFFGEGSRLTVL.

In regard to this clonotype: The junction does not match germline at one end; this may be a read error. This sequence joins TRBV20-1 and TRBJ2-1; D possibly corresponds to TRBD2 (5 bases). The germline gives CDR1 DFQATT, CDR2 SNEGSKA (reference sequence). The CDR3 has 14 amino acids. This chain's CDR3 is CSARWTGFDNVQFF. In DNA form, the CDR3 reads TGCAGTGCTAGGTGGACTGGATTCGACAATGTGCAGTTCTTC.

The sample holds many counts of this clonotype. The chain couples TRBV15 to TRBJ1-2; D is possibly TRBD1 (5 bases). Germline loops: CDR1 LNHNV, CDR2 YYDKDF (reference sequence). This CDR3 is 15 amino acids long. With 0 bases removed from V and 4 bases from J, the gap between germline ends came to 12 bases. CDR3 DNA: TGTGCCACCAGCAGAGATCGGGACGGAATCTATGGCTACACCTTC. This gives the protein CATSRDRDGIYGYTF.

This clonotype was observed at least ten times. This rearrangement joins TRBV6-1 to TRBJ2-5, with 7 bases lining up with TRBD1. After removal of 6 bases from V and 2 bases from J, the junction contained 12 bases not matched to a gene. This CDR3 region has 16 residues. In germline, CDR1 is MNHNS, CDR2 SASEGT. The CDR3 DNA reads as TGTGCCAGCAGCTTTACGATCACAGGGGTTCAAGAGACCCAGTACTTC. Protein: CASSFTITGVQETQYF.

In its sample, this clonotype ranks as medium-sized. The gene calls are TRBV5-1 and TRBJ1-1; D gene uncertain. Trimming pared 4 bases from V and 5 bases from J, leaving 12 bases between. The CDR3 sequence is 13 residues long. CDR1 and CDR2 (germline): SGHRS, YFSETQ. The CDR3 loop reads CASSEDGPTEAFF. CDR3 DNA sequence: TGCGCCAGCAGCGAGGACGGTCCGACTGAAGCTTTCTTT.